This TCR beta chain was identified during a study of blood T cells in healthy people across ages. Overall study findings and caveats: Older age went with lower TCR beta diversity per million T cells, in a roughly linear way.

A J-beta primer mix and a sample-barcoded 5' primer were used in a second PCR of roughly 7 to 12 cycles. Every sample gave at least 2.5 million paired-end reads containing CDR3. TCRdb reprocessed the 5' RACE reads with MiXCR, giving one entry per CDR3 protein. The sample has fewer than 2 million distinct CDR3 sequences, approximately 39% seen once. Each sample yielded at least 6 micrograms of PBMC total RNA. There are many counts of this clonotype. The antigen remains unidentified. Trimming cost V 0 bases and J 1 base, with 7 bases left between them. Germline V CDR1 and CDR2: LNHNV, YYDKDF (reference sequence). The CDR3 is made up of 15 amino acids.

Specimen: blood. This clonotype was obtained from a human donor in good health. J is TRBJ1-5 and V is TRBV15; D is undetermined. The CDR3 protein is CATSRDSHSNQPQHF. CDR3 bases: TGTGCCACCAGCAGAGATTCACACAGCAATCAGCCCCAGCATTTT. Full variable domain (remainder filled in from reference TRBV15 and TRBJ1-5): DAMVIQNPRYQVTQFGKPVTLSCSQTLNHNVMYWYQQKSSQAPKLLFHYYDKDFNNEADTPDNFQSRRPNTSFCFLDIRSPGLGDTAMYLCATSRDSHSNQPQHFGDGTRLSIL.